The following is a TCR beta chain sequence with its context. Its antigen has not been determined. No much larger clonotype is one base removed from it; base qualities were not supplied. The Qiagen DNeasy kit was used to extract genomic DNA from unsorted PBMCs and from the negatively selected CD4+ and CD8+ fractions. Using primers that anneal to V and J segments, immunoSEQ multiplex PCR amplified the TCR beta CDR3 regions. Amplification bias was minimized using a synthetic immune receptor repertoire, and residual bias was removed computationally after sequencing. As for the original processing: Custom Python scripts were used to quantify repertoire diversity as the Shannon entropy index. Unsorted, CD4+ and CD8+ repertoires were analyzed separately, except for combined analyses in which CD4+ and CD8+ sequences were merged in silico. A clone was considered expanded if an increase in frequency of at least 2-fold after treatment relative to C1D1 was found, and a pseudocount of 0.5 was applied to clones undetected at baseline. Clones with 0 or 1 copy at C1D1 were defined as singleton clones, while clones with 2 or more copies were defined as non-singleton clones. By matching protein sequences in sorted samples from the same patient, clones expanded in unsorted samples were annotated as CD4+, CD8+ or unknown. Wilcoxon tests were applied to paired samples to test diversity changes from C1D1 to C4D1. This is the immuneACCESS table as TCRdb keeps it, with only in-frame sequences that have V and J called. A part of the clones is gone; compared with another copy, unresolved V genes explain less than half, and the rest is unexplained. V and J calls and clone size come straight from that table; D and trimming were deduced from the DNA. Present in this sample are about 100,000 clones, roughly 91% of which were seen just once. The biggest ten clones account for 6.6% of the sample.

These data come from a study of PD-1 blockade in classical Hodgkin lymphoma (dated by TCRdb to 2020 to 2021). Notes on the research overall: Nivolumab dosing was 3 mg/kg intravenously every 2 weeks, continuing until either disease progression or unacceptable toxicity. The study used CyTOF and TCR beta sequencing to define a peripheral blood immune signature of response to PD-1 blockade in classical Hodgkin lymphoma. Results the study describes overall, beyond this receptor: Trial patients achieving complete response had baseline diversity similar to newly diagnosed patients, whereas partial responders and progressors had significantly lower diversity. Newly diagnosed patients were reported to have lower baseline TCR diversity than healthy donors, and relapsed/refractory patients were reported to have lower baseline TCR diversity still. By C4D1, a significant rise was seen in CD4+ TCR diversity but not in CD8+ TCR diversity (p=0.0027 vs p=0.16), and the rise was most apparent among complete responders (p=0.02). The study covered only a single clinical trial cohort, and the causes of the repertoire differences, possibly disease activity or prior therapy, were still not defined. Lower diversity was observed in patients in whom nivolumab was started less than 1 year after ASCT, and these patients were excluded from later analyses so that confounding by immune reconstitution would be avoided.

What the time point label conveys for this sample: cycle 2 day 1 (C2D1) of nivolumab. Every trial patient had relapsed after autologous stem cell transplantation, and cohorts A, B and C differed in prior brentuximab vedotin exposure. A total of over 55 patients with relapsed/refractory classical Hodgkin lymphoma made up the trial cohort, and each patient's best overall response was complete response, partial response or progressive disease. Trial patients were treated with single-agent nivolumab in the multi-cohort phase II CheckMate 205 trial. An independent review committee assessed best overall response using the 2007 International Working Group response criteria. Trial PBMCs were collected just before the start of nivolumab (C1D1) and during therapy at cycle 2 day 1 and cycle 4 day 1. After peripheral blood was drawn into 8 mL Vacutainer Cell Preparation Tubes, PBMCs were isolated by centrifugation and then cryopreserved.

V gives up 3 bases and J gives up 7 bases, and the segment between their germline ends measures 16 bases. Looking up the germline V gene yields CDR1 MNHNS and CDR2 SASEGT. The CDR3 sequence holds 16 residues, the cysteine and phenylalanine included. Only the CDR3 DNA stays, 48 bases, in frame from base 1. The sequencing used peripheral blood mononuclear cells (PBMCs), collected before the second cycle of nivolumab. The rearrangement combines TRBV6-1 with TRBJ1-6, with the D gene not confidently named. The TCR sequence derives from a human donor with classical Hodgkin lymphoma. The CDR3 corresponds to CASSETWAVQNSPLHF. The bases are TGTGCCAGCAGTGAGACCTGGGCGGTCCAGAATTCACCCCTCCACTTT.